Below, 5 T cell receptor beta chains from the same sample are listed, as sequenced in a study of cytomegalovirus exposure and HLA in healthy donors. This PCR relied on a set of 60 Vbeta primers and 13 Jbeta primers. Produced via immunoSEQ multiplex PCR; TCRdb's table is partial and in-frame only. The sample yields around 120,000 clones, 78% seen once. Sequencing was done on a sample of PBMCs. All receptors come from a woman aged 25 to 39 in good health and CMV-seropositive.

CDR3 region: CASSGAGGNQPQHF. Written as DNA, the CDR3 is TGTGCCAGCAGTGGTGCAGGTGGCAATCAGCCCCAGCATTTT. The chain is built from TRBV28 and TRBJ1-5, with D uncertain. The CDR3 is made up of 14 amino acids. CDR1 MDHEN and CDR2 SYDVKM come from the germline V gene. Trimming left V 5 bases short and J 2 bases short, with 10 bases between.

The rearrangement joins TRBV15 to TRBJ2-2; TRBD1 matches 9 bases. Germline lookup yields CDR1 LNHNV and CDR2 YYDKDF (reference sequence). The CDR3 has 15 amino acids. V lost 3 bases, J lost 3 bases, and 2 bases stayed unmatched. CDR3 residues: CATSSGTGYTGELFF. As DNA, the CDR3 is TGTGCCACCAGCAGTGGGACAGGGTACACCGGGGAGCTGTTTTTT.

V is TRBV5-1 and J is TRBJ2-7, with no clear D. Germline CDR1 reads SGHRS; CDR2 reads YFSETQ. The V and J ends lost 7 bases and 2 bases respectively, with 16 bases between them. The CDR3 is made up of 14 amino acids. Here the CDR3 DNA reads TGCGCCAGCTCCCCTGAGGCGGCTGCCTACGAGCAGTACTTC. Translation: CASSPEAAAYEQYF.

CDR3 in amino acids: CASSLSREETQYF. DNA of the CDR3: TGTGCCAGCAGCTTAAGTAGAGAAGAGACCCAGTACTTC. The J gene is TRBJ2-5, the V gene TRBV7-9, with D unclear. The CDR3 contains 13 residues. The V and J ends lost 2 bases and 3 bases respectively, with 7 bases between them. Germline CDR1 is SEHNR and CDR2 is FQNEAQ (reference sequence).

This clone was seen a few times. V usage is TRBV6-1 and J usage is TRBJ1-1, with TRBD1 matching 8 bases. Germline V gene sequence: CDR1 MNHNS, CDR2 SASEGT. Losses at the gene ends were 0 bases for V and 0 bases for J; bases not matched to a gene: 6. CDR3 length: 17 residues. The CDR3 DNA follows: TGTGCCAGCAGTGAAGCGCGCAGGGGGCCCTTGAACACTGAAGCTTTCTTT. It yields the protein CASSEARRGPLNTEAFF.